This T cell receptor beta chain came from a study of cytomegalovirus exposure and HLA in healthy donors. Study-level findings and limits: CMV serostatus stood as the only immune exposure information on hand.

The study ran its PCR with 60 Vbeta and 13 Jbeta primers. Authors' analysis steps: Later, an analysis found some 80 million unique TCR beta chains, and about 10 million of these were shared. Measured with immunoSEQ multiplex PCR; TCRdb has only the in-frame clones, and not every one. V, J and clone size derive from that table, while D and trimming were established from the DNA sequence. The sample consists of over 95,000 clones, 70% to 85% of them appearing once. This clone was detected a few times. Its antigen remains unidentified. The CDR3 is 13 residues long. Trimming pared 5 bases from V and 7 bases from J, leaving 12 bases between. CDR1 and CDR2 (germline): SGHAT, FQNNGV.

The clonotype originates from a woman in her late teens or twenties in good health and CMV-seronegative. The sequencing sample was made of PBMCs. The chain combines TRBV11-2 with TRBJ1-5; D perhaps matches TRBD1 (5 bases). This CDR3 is CASSIQGGQPQHF. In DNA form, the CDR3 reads TGTGCCAGCAGCATCCAGGGTGGCCAGCCCCAGCATTTT. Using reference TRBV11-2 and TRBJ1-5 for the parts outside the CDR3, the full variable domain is EAGVAQSPRYKIIEKRQSVAFWCNPISGHATLYWYQQILGQGPKLLIQFQNNGVVDDSQLPKDRFSAERLKGVDSTLKIQPAKLEDSAVYLCASSIQGGQPQHFGDGTRLSIL.